This T cell receptor beta chain was found in a study of identifying expanded T cells in peripheral blood. Sequencing was performed with immunoSEQ multiplex PCR; in TCRdb, only in-frame clones are kept and a portion is missing. Of tens of thousands of clones in the sample, 84% were seen once. As to this clone: Its antigen remains unidentified.

Collection occurred without any documented infections or immune events in donors. Study-level results: Over about two and four weeks, about 15 and 19 clones changed, versus 1.2 between replicates.

The germline V gene encodes CDR1 MNHEY and CDR2 SMNVEV (reference sequence). CDR3 size: 13 residues. V lost 8 bases, J lost 2 bases, and 12 bases lay in between. Material for sequencing was blood. This TCR came from a person between 18 and 75 years old in good health. This chain connects TRBV27 to TRBJ1-1; D call uncertain. CDR3 DNA sequence: TGTGCCAGCGGACGACTAAGCAACACTGAAGCTTTCTTT. Amino acids: CASGRLSNTEAFF.